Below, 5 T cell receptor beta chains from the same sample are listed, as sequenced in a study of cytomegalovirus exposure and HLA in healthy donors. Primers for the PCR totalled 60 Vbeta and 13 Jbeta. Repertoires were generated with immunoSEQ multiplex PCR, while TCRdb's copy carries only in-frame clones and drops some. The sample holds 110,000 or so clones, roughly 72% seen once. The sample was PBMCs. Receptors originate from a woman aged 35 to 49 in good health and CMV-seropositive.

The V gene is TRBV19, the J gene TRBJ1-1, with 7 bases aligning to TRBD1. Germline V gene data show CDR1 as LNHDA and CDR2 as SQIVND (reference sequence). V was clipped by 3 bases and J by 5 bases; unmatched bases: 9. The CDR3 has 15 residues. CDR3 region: CASSIRQGGGTEAFF. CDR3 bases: TGTGCCAGTAGTATTCGACAGGGTGGGGGAACTGAAGCTTTCTTT.

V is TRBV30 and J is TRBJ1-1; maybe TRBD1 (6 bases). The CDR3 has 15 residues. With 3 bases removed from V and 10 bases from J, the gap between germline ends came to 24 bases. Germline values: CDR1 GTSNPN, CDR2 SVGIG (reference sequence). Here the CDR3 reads CAWRQPASGGRVAFF. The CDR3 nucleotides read TGTGCCTGGAGACAGCCTGCCAGCGGGGGCAGGGTAGCTTTCTTT.

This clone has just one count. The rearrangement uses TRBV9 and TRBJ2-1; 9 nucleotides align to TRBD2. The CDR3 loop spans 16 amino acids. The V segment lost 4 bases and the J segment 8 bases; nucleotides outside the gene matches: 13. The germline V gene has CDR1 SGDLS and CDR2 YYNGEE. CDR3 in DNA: TGTGCCAGCAGCATCGTGAGCGGGGGGCCCGGGGATGAGCAGTTCTTC. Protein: CASSIVSGGPGDEQFF.

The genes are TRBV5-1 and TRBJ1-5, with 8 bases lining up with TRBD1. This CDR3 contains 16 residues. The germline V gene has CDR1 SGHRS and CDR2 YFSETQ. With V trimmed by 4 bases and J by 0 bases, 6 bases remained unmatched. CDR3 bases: TGCGCCAGCAGCCCTGGGACAGGTTATAGCAATCAGCCCCAGCATTTT. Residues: CASSPGTGYSNQPQHF.

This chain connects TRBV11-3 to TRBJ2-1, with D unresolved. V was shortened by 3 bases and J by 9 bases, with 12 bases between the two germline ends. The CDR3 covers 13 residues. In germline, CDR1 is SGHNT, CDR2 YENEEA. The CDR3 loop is CASSFAPRREQFF. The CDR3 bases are TGTGCCAGCAGCTTTGCCCCGCGGCGTGAGCAGTTCTTC.